This T cell receptor beta chain came from a study of shared clonotypes between healthy human individuals. General observations from the study: Represented diversity (both genetic and exposure-history) was limited by the small number of donors. Generation probabilities were higher for clonotypes shared across all four sorted-subset donors than for unshared ones.

For this clone: The antigen remains undetermined.

The table came from immunoSEQ multiplex PCR; TCRdb's copy has only in-frame clones and leaves some out. The sample includes some 2,000,000 clones, roughly 95% of them seen just once. This CDR3 is built from 13 residues. CDR1 SGHTA and CDR2 FQGNSA come from the germline V gene. V was shortened by 5 bases and J by 5 bases, with 13 bases between the two germline ends. The sample taken for sequencing was naive CD4+ T cells sorted from blood. The subset: CD45RA+ positively selected. The V and J genes are TRBV7-2 and TRBJ2-7; either TRBD1 or TRBD2 may supply D (6 bases each). This receptor was obtained from a young man in good health. For the CDR3, the DNA is TGTGCCAGCAGCATAAAGGGGGGCCACGAGCAGTACTTC. Residues: CASSIKGGHEQYF.